This entry lists 15 T cell receptor beta chains sequenced from one sample in a study of human T cells and chemical hapten exposure. Indicated time point: pre-sensitization, week 0. Treatment noted: therapeutic diphenylcyclopropenone sensitization with weekly scalp DPC. In TCRdb, the RACE reads were re-called with MiXCR into one record per CDR3 protein. The sample shows tens of thousands of distinct CDR3 sequences, roughly 7.6% of them seen only once. The starting material was whole blood, obtained in connection with sensitization to the hapten diphenylcyclopropenone (DPC). The source is a woman aged 50 to 60 with alopecia areata. Some clones in this sample may be carry-over from other donors' samples.

This clonotype has ten or more counts. The chain employs TRBV9 and TRBJ2-1; D may be TRBD1 or TRBD2 (6 bases each). V lost 3 bases to trimming and J lost 8 bases, with 15 bases between them. Germline lookup yields CDR1 SGDLS and CDR2 YYNGEE. CDR3 size: 14 residues. CDR3 nucleotide sequence: TGTGCCAGCAGCGGGGGGGCAGGTTTAGATGAGCAGTTCTTC. Protein: CASSGGAGLDEQFF. Full variable domain (missing parts from reference TRBV9 and TRBJ2-1): DSGVTQTPKHLITATGQRVTLRCSPRSGDLSVYWYQQSLDQGLQFLIQYYNGEERAKGNILERFSAQQFPDLHSELNLSSLELGDSALYFCASSGGAGLDEQFFGPGTRLTVL.

This clonotype was recorded many times. The V call is TRBV24-1, the J call TRBJ2-1; the D call may be TRBD1 or TRBD2 (5 bases each). Germline loops: CDR1 KGHDR, CDR2 SFDVKD. The V end lost 3 bases, the J end lost 5 bases, and 13 bases lay between the germline ends. The length of the CDR3 is 15 residues. This CDR3 is CATSDPGPGDNEQFF. The CDR3 DNA follows: TGTGCCACCAGTGATCCGGGACCTGGAGACAATGAGCAGTTCTTC.

This chain uses TRBV29-1 with TRBJ2-2; 7 positions match TRBD1. This CDR3 is built from 16 residues. CDR1 and CDR2 from the germline V gene are SQVTM and ANQGSEA. Losses at the gene ends were 3 bases for V and 1 base for J; bases not matched to a gene: 8. Here the CDR3 reads CSVEDDRDQNTGELFF. CDR3 bases: TGCAGCGTTGAGGATGACAGGGACCAGAACACCGGGGAGCTGTTTTTT.

The sample holds many counts of this clonotype. The chain couples TRBV7-6 to TRBJ1-6, with a tentative D call TRBD1 (5 bases). Per the germline V gene, CDR1 is SGHVS and CDR2 is FNYEAQ. The CDR3 has 13 amino acids. Trimming took 11 bases from V and 4 from J, leaving 12 bases between them. DNA for the CDR3: TGTGCCTCCACAGGAGGGTATAATTCACCCCTCCACTTT. The encoded protein is CASTGGYNSPLHF. The full variable domain, its missing parts supplied by reference TRBV7-6 and TRBJ1-6, is GAGVSQSPRYKVTKRGQDVALRCDPISGHVSLYWYRQALGQGPEFLTYFNYEAQQDKSGLPNDRFSAERPEGSISTLTIQRTEQRDSAMYRCASTGGYNSPLHFGNGTRLTVT.

The table lists this clonotype with many counts. The chain is built from TRBV2 and TRBJ2-6; 10 positions agree with TRBD1. The CDR3 covers 17 residues. The V segment lost 11 bases and the J segment 0 bases; nucleotides outside the gene matches: 10. Germline V gene lookup returns CDR1 SNHLY and CDR2 FYNNEI. The CDR3 DNA reads TGTGCCTCCTCCGGGGGACAGGGGCTCTCTGGGGCCAACGTCCTGACTTTC. Protein sequence: CASSGGQGLSGANVLTF.

The V and J genes are TRBV7-9 and TRBJ1-1, with D possibly being TRBD1 (5 bases). The ends were cut back, 6 bases at V and 2 bases at J, with 13 bases in the middle. Germline lookup yields CDR1 SEHNR and CDR2 FQNEAQ (reference sequence). The CDR3 sequence is 14 residues long. The CDR3 loop is CASSFDGGNTEAFF. CDR3 DNA sequence: TGTGCCAGCAGTTTCGACGGGGGTAACACTGAAGCTTTCTTT.

V gene TRBV28 combines with J gene TRBJ1-6; D gene unclear. The germline V gene encodes CDR1 MDHEN and CDR2 SYDVKM. The CDR3 length is 13 residues. V was clipped by 6 bases and J by 10 bases, with 13 bases between them. The CDR3 DNA reads as TGTGCCAGCAGACCAGCCCTGTGGTCACCCCTCCACTTT. Its translation is CASRPALWSPLHF.

This clonotype showed up many times. The V call is TRBV3-1, the J call TRBJ1-4; TRBD1 aligns across 8 bases. J was trimmed by 8 bases and V by 4 bases; bases with no gene match: 9. Germline CDR1 and CDR2: LGHDT and YNNKEL (reference sequence). The CDR3 runs 15 residues. CDR3 in amino acids: CASSPSDRGREKLFF. Here the CDR3 DNA reads TGTGCCAGCAGCCCCTCAGACAGGGGTAGAGAAAAACTGTTTTTT.

In this sample, this clonotype turned up many times. The gene calls are TRBV12-3 or TRBV12-4 and TRBJ2-7; tentatively, D is TRBD1 (6 bases). Trimming shortened V by 5 bases and J by 2 bases, and 13 bases separated the two germline ends. The CDR3 extends over 14 amino acids. CDR3 in amino acids: CASSTYRATYEQYF. The CDR3 DNA sequence: TGTGCCAGCAGTACCTACAGGGCTACCTACGAGCAGTACTTC.

Turning to this clonotype: The germline gene is not matched at one end of the junction; a read error may be the cause. The chain uses TRBV29-1 and TRBJ2-1; D is possibly TRBD1 or TRBD2 (5 bases each). Per the germline V gene, CDR1 is SQVTM and CDR2 is ANQGSEA. The CDR3 length is 12 residues. CDR3 loop: CSVEGPGYDQFF. The DNA of the CDR3 is TGCAGCGTTGAGGGACCCGGGTATGACCAGTTCTTC.

The rearrangement uses TRBV29-1 and TRBJ1-1; 8 positions match TRBD1. This CDR3 has 13 amino acids. The trim removed 6 bases at V and 0 bases at J, leaving 3 bases unmatched. In germline, CDR1 is SQVTM, CDR2 ANQGSEA. The CDR3 spells CSVDRGLNTEAFF. The CDR3, as DNA: TGCAGCGTCGACAGGGGTTTGAACACTGAAGCTTTCTTT.

The table lists this clonotype with many counts. The chain couples TRBV7-2 to TRBJ1-4; a possible D gene is TRBD1 (6 bases). CDR3 size: 16 residues. In germline, CDR1 is SGHTA, CDR2 FQGNSA. Between the trimmed V and J ends, which lost 6 bases and 1 base, there was a span of 15 bases. DNA for the CDR3: TGTGCCAGCAGAGGATCAGGGGTCAAAACTAATGAAAAACTGTTTTTT. Its protein is CASRGSGVKTNEKLFF.

This clonotype was seen a handful of times. The chain joins TRBV12-3 or TRBV12-4 to TRBJ2-7; no firm D call. Trimming pared 3 bases from V and 0 bases from J, leaving 9 bases between. This CDR3 is 14 amino acids long. The CDR3 reads CASSFLADSYEQYF. CDR3 in DNA: TGTGCCAGCAGTTTTTTGGCTGACTCCTACGAGCAGTACTTC.

This clonotype came up many times. V is TRBV6-1 and J is TRBJ1-5; D remains ambiguous. Germline CDR1 is MNHNS and CDR2 is SASEGT. The CDR3 spans 14 residues. V lost 0 bases and J lost 0, with 3 bases in between. CDR3 DNA sequence: TGTGCCAGCAGTGAAGCGAGTAGCAATCAGCCCCAGCATTTT. Residues: CASSEASSNQPQHF.

This clonotype was observed at least ten times. This CDR3 is CASSYQVNTEAFF. Written as DNA, the CDR3 is TGTGCCAGCAGTTATCAAGTGAACACTGAAGCTTTCTTT. The chain has TRBV6-2 or TRBV6-3 and TRBJ1-1; no clear D gene. The CDR3 has 13 residues. Germline V gene data show CDR1 as MNHEY and CDR2 as SVGEGT. Deletions cut 3 bases from V and 0 bases from J, with 5 bases between.